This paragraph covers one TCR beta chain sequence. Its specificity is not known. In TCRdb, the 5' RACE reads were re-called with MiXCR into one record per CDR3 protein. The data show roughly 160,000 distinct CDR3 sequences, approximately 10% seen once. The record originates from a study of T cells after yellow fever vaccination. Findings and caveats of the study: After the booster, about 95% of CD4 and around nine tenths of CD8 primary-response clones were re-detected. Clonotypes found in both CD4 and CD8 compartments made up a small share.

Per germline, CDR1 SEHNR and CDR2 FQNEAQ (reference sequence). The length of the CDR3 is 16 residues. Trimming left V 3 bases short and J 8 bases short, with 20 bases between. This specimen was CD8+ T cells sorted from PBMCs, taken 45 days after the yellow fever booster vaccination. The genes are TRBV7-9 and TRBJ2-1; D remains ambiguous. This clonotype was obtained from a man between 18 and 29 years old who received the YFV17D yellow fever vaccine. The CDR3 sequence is CASSFPSRLRSDEQFF. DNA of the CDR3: TGTGCCAGCAGCTTCCCCTCAAGACTCCGGTCGGATGAGCAGTTCTTC.